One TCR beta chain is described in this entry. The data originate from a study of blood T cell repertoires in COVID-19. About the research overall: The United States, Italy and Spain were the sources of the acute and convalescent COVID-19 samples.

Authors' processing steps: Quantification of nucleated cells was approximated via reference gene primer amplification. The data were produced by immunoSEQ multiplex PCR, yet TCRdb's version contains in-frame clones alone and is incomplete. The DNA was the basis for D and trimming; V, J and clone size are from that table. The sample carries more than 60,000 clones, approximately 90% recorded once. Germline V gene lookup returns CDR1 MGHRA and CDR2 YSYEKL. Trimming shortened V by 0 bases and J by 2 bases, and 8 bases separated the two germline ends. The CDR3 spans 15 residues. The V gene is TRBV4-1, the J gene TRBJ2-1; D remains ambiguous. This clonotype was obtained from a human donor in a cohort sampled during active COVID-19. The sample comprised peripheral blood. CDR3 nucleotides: TGCGCCAGCAGCCAAGATTCCCCGGCCTACAATGAGCAGTTCTTC. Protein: CASSQDSPAYNEQFF.